The 12 T cell receptor beta chains given below trace back to one sample, sequenced in a study of cytomegalovirus exposure and HLA in healthy donors. PCR used 60 Vbeta primers and 13 Jbeta primers. Repertoires were generated with immunoSEQ multiplex PCR, while TCRdb's copy carries only in-frame clones and drops some. The sample lists some 200,000 clones; 83% were seen once. Material for sequencing was PBMCs. The receptors shown here come from a man aged 45-65 years in good health and CMV-seronegative.

The V and J genes are TRBV7-9 and TRBJ1-2; D may be TRBD1 (6 bases). CDR1 is SEHNR and CDR2 is FQNEAQ in the germline V gene (reference sequence). CDR3 length equals 14 residues. V shed 1 base and J shed 6 bases, with 12 bases lying between them. DNA of the CDR3: TGTGCCAGCAGCTTAGGTTCAACAGGGAATGGCTACACCTTC. Its protein is CASSLGSTGNGYTF.

For the CDR3, the DNA is TGTGCCAGCTCACCACCGGAGTGGACTGAAGCTTTCTTT. It yields the protein CASSPPEWTEAFF. The V call is TRBV18, the J call TRBJ1-1; D uncertain. V lost 0 bases, J lost 5 bases, and 7 bases lay in between. The CDR3 contains 13 residues. Germline V CDR1 and CDR2: KGHSH, LQKENI.

The genes are TRBV10-3 and TRBJ2-2, with TRBD2 as a possible D gene (5 bases). From germline, CDR1 is ENHRY and CDR2 SYGVKD. The germline V and J ends were trimmed by 11 bases and 7 bases, with 17 bases remaining between them. The CDR3 runs to 13 residues. The CDR3 coding sequence is TGTGCCGCCATTTCGGGGTACGGCGGGGAGCTGTTTTTT. It translates to CAAISGYGGELFF.

This clone has just one count. This chain uses TRBV28 with TRBJ1-6; tentatively, D is TRBD1 (6 bases). The germline V gene encodes CDR1 MDHEN and CDR2 SYDVKM. CDR3 length equals 13 residues. V lost 6 bases, J lost 9 bases, and 12 bases lay in between. CDR3 loop: CASRQGWTSPLHF. CDR3 sequence (DNA): TGTGCCAGCAGGCAGGGGTGGACTTCACCCCTCCACTTT. Using reference TRBV28 and TRBJ1-6 for the parts outside the CDR3, the full variable domain is DVKVTQSSRYLVKRTGEKVFLECVQDMDHENMFWYRQDPGLGLRLIYFSYDVKMKEKGDIPEGYSVSREKKERFSLILESASTNQTSMYLCASRQGWTSPLHFGNGTRLTVT.

The gene calls are TRBV7-9 and TRBJ2-5; tentative D call: TRBD1 (5 bases). CDR3 length: 12 residues. V was cut by 1 base and J by 9 bases, with 9 bases left in between. Germline loops: CDR1 SEHNR, CDR2 FQNEAQ (reference sequence). CDR3 bases: TGTGCCAGCAGCTTAGACTCAGGGCCCCAGTACTTC. Residues: CASSLDSGPQYF.

The chain uses TRBV6-5 and TRBJ1-1; D not resolved. Trimming removed 10 bases from V and 3 bases from J, with 15 bases in between. CDR3 length: 13 amino acids. CDR1 and CDR2 (germline): MNHEY, SVGAGI. DNA for the CDR3: TGTGCCACCTTCGCGGCGGAACACACTGAAGCTTTCTTT. It codes for CATFAAEHTEAFF.

J is TRBJ2-7 and V is TRBV28; 8 bases are a match to TRBD2. This CDR3 region has 15 residues. CDR1 and CDR2 (germline): MDHEN, SYDVKM. J was trimmed by 5 bases and V by 3 bases; bases with no gene match: 9. CDR3 in DNA: TGTGCCAGCAGTTTCGGATCGGGAGGGTCCGACGAGCAGTACTTC. Encoded protein: CASSFGSGGSDEQYF. Based on the CDR3 plus reference TRBV28 and TRBJ2-7, the full variable domain is DVKVTQSSRYLVKRTGEKVFLECVQDMDHENMFWYRQDPGLGLRLIYFSYDVKMKEKGDIPEGYSVSREKKERFSLILESASTNQTSMYLCASSFGSGGSDEQYFGPGTRLTVT.

The CDR3 DNA sequence: TGTGCCAGCAGCCCTACTAGCGTTAGCTCCTACGAGCAGTACTTC. The encoded protein is CASSPTSVSSYEQYF. The chain joins TRBV7-2 to TRBJ2-5, with 7 bases that match TRBD2. The J call may not be correct, given that the DNA end is closer to TRBJ2-7. The CDR3 spans 15 residues. CDR1 is SGHTA and CDR2 is FQGNSA in the germline V gene.

The rearrangement uses TRBV7-2 and TRBJ2-3; 9 bases fit TRBD2. The V gene's germline CDR1 is SGHTA and CDR2 FQGNSA. With V trimmed by 6 bases and J by 6 bases, 16 bases remained unmatched. CDR3 length: 17 residues. For the CDR3, the DNA is TGTGCCAGCAGTCTAAGCGGGGGGCCTAACGGAGGGGATACGCAGTATTTT. Translated: CASSLSGGPNGGDTQYF. The whole variable domain, filled in from reference TRBV7-2 and TRBJ2-3, reads GAGVSQSPSNKVTEKGKDVELRCDPISGHTALYWYRQSLGQGLEFLIYFQGNSAPDKSGLPSDRFSAERTGGSVSTLTIQRTQQEDSAVYLCASSLSGGPNGGDTQYFGPGTRLTVL.

This rearrangement joins TRBV9 to TRBJ2-3; 14 nucleotides line up with TRBD2. Germline V gene sequence: CDR1 SGDLS, CDR2 YYNGEE. Trimming at V came to 2 bases and at J to 6 bases, leaving 5 bases not matched to a gene. This CDR3 has 16 amino acids. Written as DNA, the CDR3 is TGTGCCAGCAGCGTTGGGACTAGCGGGGGCTCGGATACGCAGTATTTT. It translates to CASSVGTSGGSDTQYF.

This rearrangement joins TRBV27 to TRBJ2-5; D is possibly TRBD2 (6 bases). Gene TRBJ2-7 matches the end of the DNA better, so the J call may be wrong. Germline CDR1 reads MNHEY; CDR2 reads SMNVEV (reference sequence). CDR3 length equals 15 residues. Here the CDR3 reads CASRTVRDRSYEQYF. The CDR3 DNA reads as TGTGCCAGCAGGACGGTGCGGGATCGGTCCTACGAGCAGTACTTC.

This clone was found a few times. The V gene is TRBV2, the J gene TRBJ1-1; 8 bases agree with TRBD1. The CDR3 sequence is 13 residues long. Germline loops: CDR1 SNHLY, CDR2 FYNNEI. V lost 5 bases, J lost 3 bases, and 2 bases stayed unmatched. The CDR3 sequence: CASSRTGYTEAFF. CDR3 DNA: TGTGCCAGCAGTAGGACAGGGTACACTGAAGCTTTCTTT.